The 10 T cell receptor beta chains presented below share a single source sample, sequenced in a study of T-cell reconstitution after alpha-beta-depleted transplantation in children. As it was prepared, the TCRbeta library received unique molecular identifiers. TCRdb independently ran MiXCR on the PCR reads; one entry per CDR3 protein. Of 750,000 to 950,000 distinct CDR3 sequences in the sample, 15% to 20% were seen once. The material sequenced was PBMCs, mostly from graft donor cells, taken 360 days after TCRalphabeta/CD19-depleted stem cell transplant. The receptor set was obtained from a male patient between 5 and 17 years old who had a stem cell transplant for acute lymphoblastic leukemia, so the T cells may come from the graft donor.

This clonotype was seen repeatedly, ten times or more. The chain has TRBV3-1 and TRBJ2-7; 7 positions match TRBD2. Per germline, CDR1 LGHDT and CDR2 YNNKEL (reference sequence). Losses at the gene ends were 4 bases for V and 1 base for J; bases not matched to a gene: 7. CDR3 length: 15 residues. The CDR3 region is CASSPSGMPSYEQYF. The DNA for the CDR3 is TGTGCCAGCAGCCCAAGCGGGATGCCGTCCTACGAGCAGTACTTC.

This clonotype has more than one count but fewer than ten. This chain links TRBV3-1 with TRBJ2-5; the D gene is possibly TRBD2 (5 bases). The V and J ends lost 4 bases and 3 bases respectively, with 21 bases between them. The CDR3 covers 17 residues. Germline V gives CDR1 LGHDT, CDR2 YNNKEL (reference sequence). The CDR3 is CASSLLRKGAAKETQYF. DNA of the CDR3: TGTGCCAGCAGCCTTCTAAGAAAGGGAGCAGCAAAAGAGACCCAGTACTTC.

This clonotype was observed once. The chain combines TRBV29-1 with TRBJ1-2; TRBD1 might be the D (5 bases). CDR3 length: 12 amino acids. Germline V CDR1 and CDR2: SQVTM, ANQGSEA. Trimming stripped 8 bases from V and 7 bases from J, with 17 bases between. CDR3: CSTQGGRVGYTF. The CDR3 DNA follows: TGCAGCACCCAGGGAGGTCGGGTTGGCTACACCTTC.

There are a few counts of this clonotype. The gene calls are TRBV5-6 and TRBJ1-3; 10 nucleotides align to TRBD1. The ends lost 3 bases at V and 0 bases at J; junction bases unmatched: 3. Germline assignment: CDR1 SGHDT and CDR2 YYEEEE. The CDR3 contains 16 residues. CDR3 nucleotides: TGTGCCAGCAGCTGGGGACAGGGGCACTCTGGAAACACCATATATTTT. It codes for CASSWGQGHSGNTIYF.

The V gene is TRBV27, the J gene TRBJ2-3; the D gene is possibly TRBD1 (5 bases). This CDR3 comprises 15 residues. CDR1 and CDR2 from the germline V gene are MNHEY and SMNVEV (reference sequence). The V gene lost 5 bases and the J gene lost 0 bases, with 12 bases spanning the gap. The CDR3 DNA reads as TGTGCCAGCAGTCTCAGACAGTGGAGCACAGATACGCAGTATTTT. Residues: CASSLRQWSTDTQYF.

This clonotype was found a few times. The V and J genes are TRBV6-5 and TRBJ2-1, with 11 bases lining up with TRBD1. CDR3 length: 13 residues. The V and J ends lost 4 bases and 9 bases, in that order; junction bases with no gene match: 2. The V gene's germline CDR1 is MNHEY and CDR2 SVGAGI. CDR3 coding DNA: TGTGCCAGCAGTTTCGGGACAGGGGGTGAGCAGTTCTTC. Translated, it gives CASSFGTGGEQFF.

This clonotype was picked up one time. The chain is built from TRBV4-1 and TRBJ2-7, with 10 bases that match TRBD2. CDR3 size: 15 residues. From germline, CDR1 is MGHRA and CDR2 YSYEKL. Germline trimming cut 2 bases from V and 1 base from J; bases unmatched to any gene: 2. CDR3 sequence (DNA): TGCGCCAGCAGCCAAATACTAGCGGGGTCCTACGAGCAGTACTTC. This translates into CASSQILAGSYEQYF.

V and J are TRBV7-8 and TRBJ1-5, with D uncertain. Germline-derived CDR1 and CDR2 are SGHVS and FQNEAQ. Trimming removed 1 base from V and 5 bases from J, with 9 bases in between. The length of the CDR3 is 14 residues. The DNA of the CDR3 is TGTGCCAGCAGCTTAGAAGTAGGGCATCAGCCCCAGCATTTT. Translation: CASSLEVGHQPQHF.

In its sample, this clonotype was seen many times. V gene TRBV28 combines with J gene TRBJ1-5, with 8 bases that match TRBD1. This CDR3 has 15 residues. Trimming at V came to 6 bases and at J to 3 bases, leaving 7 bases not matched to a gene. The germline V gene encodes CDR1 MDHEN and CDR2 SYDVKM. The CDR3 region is CASRGETGANQPQHF. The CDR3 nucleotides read TGTGCCAGCAGGGGGGAGACAGGGGCCAATCAGCCCCAGCATTTT.

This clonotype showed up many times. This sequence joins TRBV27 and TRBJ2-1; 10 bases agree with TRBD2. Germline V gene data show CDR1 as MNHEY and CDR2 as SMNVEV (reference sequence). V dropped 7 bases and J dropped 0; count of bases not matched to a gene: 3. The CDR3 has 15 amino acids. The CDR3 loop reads CASKWTSGSYNEQFF. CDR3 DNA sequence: TGTGCCAGCAAGTGGACTAGCGGCTCCTACAATGAGCAGTTCTTC.